The rows below give T cell receptor beta chains drawn from one sample of a study of long-term antiretroviral therapy in people with HIV. Sequenced by immunoSEQ multiplex PCR; TCRdb stores in-frame clones only, minus some. The sample lists thousands of clones; around 70% were seen once. This specimen was unsorted PBMCs, taken 0.1 years before starting antiretroviral therapy. The receptors stem from a man younger than 35 with HIV. CDR3s include the opening cysteine and the closing phenylalanine or tryptophan. The D gene is left open where the match is weak. For some rows the clone size is stated as once, few or many, or as a class when expanded; others skip it.

j_gene | d_gene | abundance | v_gene | CDR3aa | CDR3nt
TRBJ2-5 | . | . | TRBV19 | CASSIRAEETQYF | TGTGCCAGTAGTATACGGGCCGAAGAGACCCAGTACTTC
TRBJ1-4 | . | . | TRBV19 | CASSGLGEANEKLFF | TGTGCCAGTAGTGGCCTCGGGGAGGCTAATGAAAAACTGTTTTTT
TRBJ1-4 | TRBD1 | . | TRBV9 | CASSDGQGAGEKLFF | TGTGCCAGCAGCGATGGACAGGGGGCAGGGGAAAAACTGTTTTTT
TRBJ2-7 | TRBD1 | few | TRBV5-1 | CASSGPGQGFYEQYF | TGCGCCAGCAGCGGACCGGGACAGGGGTTCTACGAGCAGTACTTC
TRBJ2-7 | . | . | TRBV5-1 | CASSLDEGDPYEQYF | TGCGCCAGCAGCTTGGACGAGGGAGACCCCTACGAGCAGTACTTC
TRBJ1-6 | TRBD1 | . | TRBV7-8 | CASRRQTGADNSPLHF | TGTGCCAGCAGACGTCAGACAGGGGCGGATAATTCACCCCTCCACTTT
TRBJ2-1 | . | . | TRBV10-2 | CATLAGIYNEQFF | TGCGCCACCTTGGCGGGGATCTACAATGAGCAGTTCTTC
TRBJ2-3 | TRBD2 | . | TRBV10-2 | CASKGAGGLAGPPQYF | TGCGCCAGCAAGGGGGCGGGGGGGCTAGCGGGGCCTCCCCAGTATTTT
TRBJ2-3 | TRBD2 | . | TRBV11-2 | CASSLSGGLEDTQYF | TGTGCCAGCAGCCTTAGCGGGGGCCTCGAAGATACGCAGTATTTT
TRBJ1-2 | TRBD1 | . | TRBV30 | CAWSVGTDLNYGYTF | TGTGCCTGGAGTGTAGGGACAGACTTAAACTATGGCTACACCTTC
TRBJ1-5 | . | few | TRBV19 | CASSIRDGNQPQHF | TGTGCCAGTAGTATCCGGGACGGGAATCAGCCCCAGCATTTT
TRBJ2-1 | TRBD1 | . | TRBV4-1 | CASSQEDRPFQFF | TGCGCCAGCAGCCAGGAGGACAGGCCCTTTCAGTTCTTC
TRBJ2-1 | TRBD1 | . | TRBV7-3 | CASSRKEGANEQFF | TGTGCCAGCAGCCGAAAAGAGGGGGCCAATGAGCAGTTCTTC
TRBJ1-1 | . | . | TRBV7-2 | CASSLRQFMNTEAFF | TGTGCCAGCAGCTTAAGACAGTTCATGAACACTGAAGCTTTCTTT
TRBJ1-4 | . | . | TRBV27 | CASRQGANEKLFF | TGTGCCAGCAGACAGGGTGCTAATGAAAAACTGTTTTTT
TRBJ2-7 | TRBD1 | . | TRBV2 | CASSPPGVGTEYEQYF | TGTGCCAGCAGCCCCCCTGGGGTCGGGACAGAGTACGAGCAGTACTTC
TRBJ1-5 | . | . | TRBV5-6 | CASSLAWGSEDQPQHF | TGTGCCAGCAGCTTGGCCTGGGGTAGTGAGGATCAGCCCCAGCATTTT
TRBJ1-4 | TRBD1 | few | TRBV5-1 | CASSSHSGTGDPPTNEKLFF | TGCGCCAGCAGCTCGCATTCCGGGACAGGGGATCCTCCAACTAATGAAAAACTGTTTTTT
TRBJ2-2 | . | . | TRBV9 | CASSVRRDSANTGELFF | TGTGCCAGCAGCGTGAGAAGGGACTCCGCGAACACCGGGGAGCTGTTTTTT
TRBJ1-4 | . | . | TRBV7-9 | CASSLTEIRIEGANEKLFF | TGTGCCAGCAGCTTAACGGAGATACGCATCGAGGGGGCTAATGAAAAACTGTTTTTT
TRBJ2-3 | TRBD2 | . | TRBV6-1 | CASSGLAGGPDTQYF | TGTGCCAGCAGTGGACTAGCGGGGGGGCCAGATACGCAGTATTTT
TRBJ2-1 | . | . | TRBV9 | CASSVASNEQFF | TGTGCCAGCAGCGTTGCTTCGAATGAGCAGTTCTTC
TRBJ2-1 | . | few | TRBV7-3 | CASSGGGSEQFF | TGTGCCAGCTCTGGGGGGGGCAGTGAGCAGTTCTTC
TRBJ2-5 | TRBD1 | . | TRBV6-5 | CASSFLLGTGAKTQYF | TGTGCCAGCAGTTTCCTCCTCGGGACAGGGGCAAAGACCCAGTACTTC